The present T cell receptor beta chain was sequenced within a study of stem cell transplantation in POMP-related autoinflammatory disease. The study, taken as a whole, reports: Unique TRB V-J gene pairings were limited in number in patients with PRAID.

Points on this clone: Its antigen is not known.

Trimming cost V 3 bases and J 6 bases, with 12 bases left between them. CDR1 and CDR2 from the germline V gene are LNHDA and SQIVND (reference sequence). CDR3 length equals 13 residues. Only in-frame clones appear in the TCRdb table, and some are missing; sequencing was by immunoSEQ multiplex PCR. The profile shows some 65,000 clones, under 95% of them singletons. Sample: CD4+ T cells from PBMCs, taken after stem cell transplantation. The genes are TRBV19 and TRBJ2-7, with D perhaps TRBD2 (5 bases). This receptor was identified in a human patient with POMP-related autoinflammation and immune dysregulation (PRAID). Some T cells may be graft donor cells. In DNA form, the CDR3 reads TGTGCCAGTAGTATGCAGGCGGGTGGCGAGCAGTACTTC. Translation gives CASSMQAGGEQYF.